This T cell receptor (beta chain) was recovered during a study of graft-versus-host responses after intestinal transplantation. Overall study context: Transplant recipients had multivisceral, liver-intestinal, or isolated intestinal grafts. Anti-thymocyte globulin induction, then tacrolimus and steroids for around 3 years, went to all recipients. Study outcomes and limitations: GvH clones detected in recipient marrow included some appearing first in ileum or blood. Allograft clonal ratios (graft-versus-host to host-versus-graft) were high in patients who had graft-donor T cell macrochimerism.

Profiled with immunoSEQ multiplex PCR; TCRdb holds only in-frame clones, not every one. Seen here are some 14,000 clones, roughly two thirds observed once, and the top ten hold 7% to 9%. A remark on this clone: Antigen: not known.

The CDR3 runs to 14 residues. The V end lost 6 bases, the J end lost 1 base, and 10 bases lay between the germline ends. Germline V gene sequence: CDR1 MNHNY, CDR2 SVGAGI (reference sequence). Lymphocytes (intraepithelial and lamina propria) were released by processing the graft tissue. The TCR comes from a human patient who received an intestinal transplant, so some T cells may come from the graft donor. The source was ileum tissue, collected 650 to 700 days after intestinal transplantation. V usage is TRBV6-6 and J usage is TRBJ1-3; D perhaps matches TRBD1 (5 bases). The DNA of the CDR3 is TGTGCCAGCAGAGGACAAGGGTCTGGAAACACCATATATTTT. Translating it yields CASRGQGSGNTIYF.